This T cell receptor beta chain was identified during a study of beta chain features in type 1 diabetes. Study-level findings and limits: A definitive answer on HLA type influencing TCRB rearrangement was not reached here. All four CD4+ subsets from Type 1 diabetes patients carried moderately but significantly shorter TCRB CDR3s.

As regards this clone: Antigen unknown.

The entirety of the isolated RNA underwent reverse transcription, so expressed TCRB transcripts were sequenced. Here immunoSEQ multiplex PCR was the method, and the copy in TCRdb shows in-frame clones only, minus some. The sample includes approximately 600,000 clones, 9.5% to 15% of them seen just once. This CDR3 has 15 residues. Germline CDR1 and CDR2: SQVTM and ANQGSEA. Losses at the gene ends were 4 bases for V and 1 base for J; bases not matched to a gene: 7. This chain joins TRBV29-1 and TRBJ2-3; 8 nucleotides agree with TRBD2. The sample consisted of naive CD4+ T cells from blood. The clonotype originates from a young man with type 1 diabetes. This CDR3 reads CSVGEVRGGTDTQYF. DNA of the CDR3: TGCAGCGTTGGAGAAGTGCGGGGGGGCACAGATACGCAGTATTTT.